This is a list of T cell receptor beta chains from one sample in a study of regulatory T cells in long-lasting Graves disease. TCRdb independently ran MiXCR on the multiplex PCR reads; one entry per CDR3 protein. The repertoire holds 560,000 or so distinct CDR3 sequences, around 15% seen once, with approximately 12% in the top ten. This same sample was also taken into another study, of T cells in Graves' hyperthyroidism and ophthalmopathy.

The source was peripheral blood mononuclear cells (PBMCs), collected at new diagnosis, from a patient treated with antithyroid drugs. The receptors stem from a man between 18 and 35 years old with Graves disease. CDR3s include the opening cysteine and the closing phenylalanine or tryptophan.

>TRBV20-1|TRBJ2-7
CSARDIRDSYEQYF
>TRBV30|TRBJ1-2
CAWSVRGVRREDGYTF
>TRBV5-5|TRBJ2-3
CASSPGLAGVLTDTQYF
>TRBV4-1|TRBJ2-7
CASSHLGVFSYEQYF
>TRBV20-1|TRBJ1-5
CSARGSLSNQPQHF
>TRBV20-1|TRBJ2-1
CSASPGAQPNEQFF
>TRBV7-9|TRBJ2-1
CASSLSVSNEQFF
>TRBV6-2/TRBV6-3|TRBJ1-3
CASGNTIYF
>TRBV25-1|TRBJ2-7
CASTRGRGLSYEQYF
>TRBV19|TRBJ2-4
CASKVGGTLAKNIQYF
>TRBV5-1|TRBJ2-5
CASSSPDRVETQYF